This entry describes one T cell receptor (beta chain). The antigen is unknown. This sample was taken from a study of shared clonotypes between healthy human individuals. Study-wide results and limits: A generally larger estimated richness was seen in naive subsets than in memory subsets.

This CDR3 comprises 16 residues. CDR1 is SGHTS and CDR2 is YDEGEE in the germline V gene. The V gene end was trimmed by 4 bases and the J gene end by 4 bases; junction bases not matched to a gene: 10. The protocol was immunoSEQ multiplex PCR, while the TCRdb copy is restricted to in-frame clones and leaves out a portion. The repertoire holds fewer than 1.8 million clones, 98% to 99% seen once, with under 0.45% in the top ten. This sequence was found in a man under 40 in good health. The chain couples TRBV5-8 to TRBJ2-3; the match to TRBD2 covers 9 bases. Sequenced sample: naive CD4+ T cells sorted from blood. Subset defined: CD45RA+ positively selected. The CDR3 nucleotides are TGTGCCAGCAGCACTGGAGCTAGCGGGGTCGCAGATACGCAGTATTTT. Its protein product is CASSTGASGVADTQYF.